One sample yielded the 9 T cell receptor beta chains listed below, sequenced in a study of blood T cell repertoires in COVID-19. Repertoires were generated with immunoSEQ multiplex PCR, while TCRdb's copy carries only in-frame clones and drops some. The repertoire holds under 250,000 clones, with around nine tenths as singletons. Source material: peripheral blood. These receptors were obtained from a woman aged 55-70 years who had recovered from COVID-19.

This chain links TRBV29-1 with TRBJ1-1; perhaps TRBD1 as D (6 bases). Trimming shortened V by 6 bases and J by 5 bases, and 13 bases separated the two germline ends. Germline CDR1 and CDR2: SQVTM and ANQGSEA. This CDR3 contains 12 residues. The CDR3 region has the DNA TGCAGCGTAGGCAGGGGAGAGACTGAAGCTTTCTTT. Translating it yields CSVGRGETEAFF.

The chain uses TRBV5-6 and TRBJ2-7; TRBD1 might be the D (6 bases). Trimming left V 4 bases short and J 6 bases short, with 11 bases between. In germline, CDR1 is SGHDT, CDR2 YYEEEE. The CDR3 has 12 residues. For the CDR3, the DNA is TGTGCCAGCAGCCTACAGGGTTCCGAGCAGTACTTC. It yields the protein CASSLQGSEQYF. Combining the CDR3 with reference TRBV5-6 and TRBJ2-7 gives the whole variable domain DAGVTQSPTHLIKTRGQQVTLRCSPKSGHDTVSWYQQALGQGPQFIFQYYEEEERQRGNFPDRFSGHQFPNYSSELNVNALLLGDSALYLCASSLQGSEQYFGPGTRLTVT.

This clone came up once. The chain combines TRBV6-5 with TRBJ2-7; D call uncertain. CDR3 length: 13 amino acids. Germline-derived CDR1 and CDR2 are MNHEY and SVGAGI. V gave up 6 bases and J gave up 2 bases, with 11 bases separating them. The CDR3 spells CASRGTIPYEQYF. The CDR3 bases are TGTGCCAGCAGGGGCACCATCCCCTACGAGCAGTACTTC.

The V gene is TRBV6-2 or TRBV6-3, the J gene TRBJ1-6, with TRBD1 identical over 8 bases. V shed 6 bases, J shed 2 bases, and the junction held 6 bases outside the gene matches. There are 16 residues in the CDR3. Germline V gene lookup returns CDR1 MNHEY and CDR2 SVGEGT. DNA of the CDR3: TGTGCCAGCAGCCCCCTGGACAGGGCCTATAATTCACCCCTCCACTTT. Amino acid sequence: CASSPLDRAYNSPLHF.

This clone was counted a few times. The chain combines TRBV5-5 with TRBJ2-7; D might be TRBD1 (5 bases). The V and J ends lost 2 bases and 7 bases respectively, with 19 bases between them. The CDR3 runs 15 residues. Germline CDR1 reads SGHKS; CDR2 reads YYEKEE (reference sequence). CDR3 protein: CASSLRLIQGSEQYF. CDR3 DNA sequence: TGTGCCAGCAGCTTAAGACTGATTCAGGGCTCAGAGCAGTACTTC.

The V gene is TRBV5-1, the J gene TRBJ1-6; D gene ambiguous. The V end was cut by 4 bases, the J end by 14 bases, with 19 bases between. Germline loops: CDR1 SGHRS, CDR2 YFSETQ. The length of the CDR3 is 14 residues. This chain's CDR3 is CASSAAAGVVALHF. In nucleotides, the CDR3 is TGCGCCAGCAGCGCCGCGGCCGGAGTGGTGGCCCTCCACTTT.

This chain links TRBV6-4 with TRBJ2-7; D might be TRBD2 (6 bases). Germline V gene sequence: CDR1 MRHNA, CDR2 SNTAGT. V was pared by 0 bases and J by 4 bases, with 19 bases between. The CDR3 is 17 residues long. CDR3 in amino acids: CASSDSKAGTGGYEQYF. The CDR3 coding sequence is TGTGCCAGCAGTGACTCGAAGGCTGGGACTGGGGGATACGAGCAGTACTTC.

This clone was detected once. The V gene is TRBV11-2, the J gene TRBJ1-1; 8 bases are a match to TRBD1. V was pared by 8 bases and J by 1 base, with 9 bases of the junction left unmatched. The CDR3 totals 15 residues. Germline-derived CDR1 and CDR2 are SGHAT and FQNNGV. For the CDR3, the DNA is TGTGCCAGCTGCTACAGGGGGGAAGGGAACACTGAAGCTTTCTTT. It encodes CASCYRGEGNTEAFF.

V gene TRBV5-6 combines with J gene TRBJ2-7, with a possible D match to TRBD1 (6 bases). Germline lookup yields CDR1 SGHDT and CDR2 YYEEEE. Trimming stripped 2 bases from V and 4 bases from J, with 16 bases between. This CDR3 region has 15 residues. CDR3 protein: CASSFNPGTRYEQYF. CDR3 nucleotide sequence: TGTGCCAGCAGCTTTAACCCCGGGACAAGGTACGAGCAGTACTTC.